Below, 20 T cell receptor beta chains from the same sample are listed, as sequenced in a study of breast tumors, draining lymph nodes, adjacent tissues. The lymph nodes were axillary draining lymph nodes from breast cancer patients. A single record per CDR3 protein comes from TCRdb applying MiXCR to the multiplex PCR reads. The repertoire includes over 100,000 distinct CDR3 sequences, 20% to 25% of them detected once, and roughly 2.8% sits in the top ten. The sequencing input was axillary lymph node tissue. The receptors were gathered from a female donor with breast cancer. Some clones in this sample may be carry-over from other donors' samples.

This clonotype has ten or more counts. The V and J genes are TRBV7-2 and TRBJ2-7; TRBD2 might be the D (6 bases). CDR1 SGHTA and CDR2 FQGNSA come from the germline V gene. V lost 4 bases, J lost 3 bases, and 10 bases lay in between. The CDR3 totals 13 residues. In nucleotides, the CDR3 is TGTGCCAGCAGCTCAGGACTATTCTACGAGCAGTACTTC. It encodes CASSSGLFYEQYF.

V usage is TRBV20-1 and J usage is TRBJ1-5; TRBD1 might be the D (6 bases). The CDR3 has 16 residues. V was trimmed by 5 bases and J by 0 bases, leaving 17 bases between them. CDR1 DFQATT and CDR2 SNEGSKA come from the germline V gene (reference sequence). The DNA for the CDR3 is TGCAGTGCTCTTAGACAGGCTGGGTCTAGCAATCAGCCCCAGCATTTT. This codes for CSALRQAGSSNQPQHF.

This clonotype occurred many times. The genes are TRBV6-2 or TRBV6-3 and TRBJ2-7; 13 nucleotides line up with TRBD2. Trimming cost V 6 bases and J 0 bases; bases outside gene matches: 2. The germline gives CDR1 MNHEY, CDR2 SVGEGT. The CDR3 runs 15 residues. The CDR3 region is CASRRTSGSSYEQYF. The CDR3 coding sequence is TGTGCCAGCAGACGGACTAGCGGGAGCTCCTACGAGCAGTACTTC.

This clonotype was detected ten times or more. The V and J genes are TRBV3-1 and TRBJ1-6; 10 bases are a match to TRBD1. The CDR3 has 15 residues. Germline CDR1 LGHDT, CDR2 YNNKEL (reference sequence). Trimming removed 4 bases from V and 8 bases from J; junction bases left unmatched: 5. This chain's CDR3 is CASSPTGTGDSPLHF. CDR3 nucleotide sequence: TGTGCCAGCAGCCCCACCGGGACAGGGGATTCACCCCTCCACTTT. The entire variable domain, with the rest obtained from reference TRBV3-1 and TRBJ1-6, is as follows: DTAVSQTPKYLVTQMGNDKSIKCEQNLGHDTMYWYKQDSKKFLKIMFSYNNKELIINETVPNRFSPKSPDKAHLNLHINSLELGDSAVYFCASSPTGTGDSPLHFGNGTRLTVT.

To note about this clonotype: A junction boundary mismatches the germline segment, possibly from a read error. The J gene is TRBJ1-2, the V gene TRBV6-1, with D tentatively TRBD1 (6 bases). CDR3 length: 14 amino acids. Germline assignment: CDR1 MNHNS and CDR2 SASEGT. In DNA form, the CDR3 reads TGTGCCAGCAGTGGACGGACAGAGGGCTATGGCTACACTTTC. Its translation: CASSGRTEGYGYTF.

This clonotype was found many times. V and J are TRBV9 and TRBJ2-1; no clear D gene. V was cut by 3 bases and J by 2 bases, with 3 bases left in between. CDR3 length: 12 residues. CDR1 and CDR2 (germline): SGDLS, YYNGEE. The CDR3 DNA reads as TGTGCCAGCAGCGGTGCCTACAATGAGCAGTTCTTC. Translated: CASSGAYNEQFF.

There are many counts of this clonotype. As DNA, the CDR3 is TGTGCCAGCAGTGAAAGGCAGGGAGAAGGCGAGCAGTACTTC. It translates to CASSERQGEGEQYF. The chain has TRBV6-1 and TRBJ2-7; D may be TRBD1 or TRBD2 (5 bases each). This CDR3 spans 14 amino acids. The germline V gene has CDR1 MNHNS and CDR2 SASEGT. The V and J ends lost 2 bases and 6 bases respectively, with 14 bases between them.

This clonotype was counted at least ten times. This sequence joins TRBV12-5 and TRBJ2-7; 8 nucleotides line up with TRBD1. Looked up from germline, CDR1 is LGHNT and CDR2 is FRNRAP. The CDR3 contains 16 residues. V dropped 1 base and J dropped 1; count of bases not matched to a gene: 6. The CDR3, as DNA: TGTGCTAGTGGTTTGGGGACAGGGACACAATCCTACGAGCAGTACTTC. Translating it yields CASGLGTGTQSYEQYF. Supplemented by reference TRBV12-5 and TRBJ2-7, the full variable domain reads DARVTQTPRHKVTEMGQEVTMRCQPILGHNTVFWYRQTMMQGLELLAYFRNRAPLDDSGMPKDRFSAEMPDATLATLKIQPSEPRDSAVYFCASGLGTGTQSYEQYFGPGTRLTVT.

This clonotype was detected ten times or more. J is TRBJ2-7 and V is TRBV5-1; 10 bases are shared with TRBD2. This CDR3 spans 15 amino acids. Germline CDR1 and CDR2: SGHRS and YFSETQ. After removal of 4 bases from V and 2 bases from J, the junction contained 6 bases not matched to a gene. The CDR3 nucleotides are TGCGCCAGCAGCCCGCGGACTAGCGGCGCCTACGAGCAGTACTTC. This codes for CASSPRTSGAYEQYF.

This clonotype showed up just a few times. V is TRBV10-2 and J is TRBJ2-4, with 9 bases that match TRBD2. The germline V gene has CDR1 WSHSY and CDR2 SAAADI. V gave up 7 bases and J gave up 8 bases; unmatched junction bases: 3. The CDR3 totals 12 residues. The CDR3 is CASKASGDIQYF. The DNA of the CDR3 is TGCGCCAGCAAGGCTAGCGGGGACATTCAGTACTTC.

This clonotype was detected many times. V gene TRBV5-4 combines with J gene TRBJ2-3; 12 positions match TRBD2. The CDR3 consists of 15 residues. V was clipped by 3 bases and J by 7 bases; unmatched bases: 6. CDR1 and CDR2 from the germline V gene are SGHNT and YYREEE (reference sequence). This CDR3 reads CASSSLAGGLNTQYF. Written as DNA, the CDR3 is TGTGCCAGCAGCTCCCTAGCGGGAGGGCTAAATACGCAGTATTTT.

This clonotype came up many times. V gene TRBV9 combines with J gene TRBJ2-7; 7 bases are a match to TRBD1. Germline CDR1 and CDR2: SGDLS and YYNGEE. The CDR3 has 13 residues. Trimming removed 3 bases from V and 5 bases from J; junction bases left unmatched: 5. The CDR3 nucleotides read TGTGCCAGCAGCGCCCGACAGGGCCACGAGCAGTACTTC. This gives the protein CASSARQGHEQYF.

This clonotype was seen ten or more times. DNA of the CDR3: TGTGCCAGCAGTCTTCAGGGACGGGGTGAAAAACTGTTTTTT. Protein sequence: CASSLQGRGEKLFF. The chain links TRBV6-1 to TRBJ1-4, with a weak D call TRBD1 (5 bases). Looked up from germline, CDR1 is MNHNS and CDR2 is SASEGT. This CDR3 is 14 amino acids long. The germline V and J ends were trimmed by 5 bases and 7 bases, with 14 bases remaining between them.

This clonotype was counted many times. This chain links TRBV19 with TRBJ1-5; D is ambiguous. Looked up from germline, CDR1 is LNHDA and CDR2 is SQIVND (reference sequence). The CDR3 length is 13 residues. The V and J ends lost 10 bases and 0 bases respectively, with 10 bases between them. CDR3 loop: CATRMDSNQPQHF. The CDR3 region has the DNA TGTGCCACCAGGATGGATAGCAATCAGCCCCAGCATTTT.

As for this clonotype: No conserved phenylalanine or tryptophan ends this CDR3, so it is likely a read error. The rearrangement uses TRBV20-1 and TRBJ2-1; tentatively, D is TRBD2 (6 bases). The CDR3 contains 10 residues. Germline V gene lookup returns CDR1 DFQATT and CDR2 SNEGSKA (reference sequence). The CDR3: CGANLAKQFL. In DNA form, the CDR3 reads TGCGGTGCCAATCTAGCGAAGCAGTTCCTC.

This clonotype was detected many times. This sequence joins TRBV6-5 and TRBJ2-7; no firm D call. This CDR3 has 14 amino acids. V was clipped by 6 bases and J by 3 bases, with 15 bases between them. Germline assignment: CDR1 MNHEY and CDR2 SVGAGI. The CDR3 DNA is TGTGCCAGCAGAAGGGATACAACGGTCTACGAGCAGTACTTC. Translation gives CASRRDTTVYEQYF.

This clonotype came up many times. The chain carries TRBV7-2 and TRBJ2-7, with unresolved D. This CDR3 has 12 residues. V dropped 10 bases and J dropped 1 base, with 11 bases sitting between them. From germline, CDR1 is SGHTA and CDR2 FQGNSA. The CDR3 DNA sequence: TGTGCCATTGGAGACGGTTCCTACGAGCAGTACTTC. This translates into CAIGDGSYEQYF.

V gene TRBV6-5 combines with J gene TRBJ2-3; TRBD2 matches at 10 bases. J was trimmed by 2 bases and V by 6 bases; bases with no gene match: 8. Germline V lookup: CDR1 MNHEY, CDR2 SVGAGI. This CDR3 spans 16 amino acids. CDR3 in amino acids: CASSSGTSETTDTQYF. CDR3 bases: TGTGCCAGCAGCTCCGGGACTAGCGAGACCACAGATACGCAGTATTTT.

To note about this clonotype: A single base separates this from a much larger clone, so it may be a read error. J is TRBJ2-7 and V is TRBV18; D may correspond to TRBD1 or TRBD2 (5 bases each). This CDR3 has 12 amino acids. CDR1 is KGHSH, CDR2 LQKENI, per germline. CDR3: CASSPGRDERYF. The CDR3 coding sequence is TGTGCCAGCTCACCAGGACGGGACGAGCGGTACTTC.

This clonotype showed up many times. This sequence joins TRBV5-7 and TRBJ2-1; no clear D gene. TRBV5-7 qualifies as an ORF whose function is uncertain. The CDR3 has 14 residues. V shed 2 bases and J shed 5 bases, with 11 bases lying between them. The CDR3 region has the DNA TGTGCCAGCAGCTTTCGGGTGATTGACAATGAGCAGTTCTTC. Translated: CASSFRVIDNEQFF.